This entry concerns a single T cell receptor beta chain. TCRdb's copy holds only in-frame clones and misses some; the assay was immunoSEQ multiplex PCR. The profile shows 58,000 or so clones, 70% to 90% of them singletons. The record originates from a study of PD-L1 blockade in urothelial cancer. In the study overall: Blood drawn 3 weeks (second dose) and 6 weeks after treatment start was analyzed.

The clonotype was recovered from a man aged 50 or older with urothelial cancer. The material was PBMCs, obtained around atezolizumab (anti-PD-L1) treatment.

DNA for the CDR3: TGTGCCAGCAGTGAAGGTTTCCTCCAAGAGACCCAGTACTTC. Translating gives CASSEGFLQETQYF. The genes are TRBV6-1 and TRBJ2-5; no clear D gene. V dropped 1 base and J dropped 1 base, with 7 bases sitting between them. The CDR3 totals 14 residues. Germline values: CDR1 MNHNS, CDR2 SASEGT.